The clone carrying this TCR beta chain was seen ten or more times. Its antigen is not known. Excluded were patients with other autoimmune diseases, uncontrolled infections, pregnancy or lactation. This sample is drawn from a study of Graves' ophthalmopathy and Graves' hyperthyroidism. Study in general: Before any treatment, peripheral blood was taken at the initial diagnosis.

Amplification targeted the TCR beta CDR3 regions, with RNA transcripts as the source material. HTBI-primed first-round RT-PCR preceded second-round multiplex PCR. TCRdb re-called the multiplex PCR reads through MiXCR, storing one row per CDR3 protein. Among about 740,000 distinct CDR3 sequences listed, 40% were seen once. The CDR3 is made up of 13 amino acids. CDR1 is LNHDA, CDR2 SQIVND, per germline (reference sequence). Trimming cost V 5 bases and J 4 bases, with 9 bases left between them. Points from the study as a whole: Ophthalmopathy versus stable hyperthyroidism: 13-signature model gave 85% to 90% sensitivity, 65% to 82% specificity.

What was sequenced was peripheral blood. The receptor was isolated from an adult man with Graves' ophthalmopathy. The chain joins TRBV19 to TRBJ1-5; D gene ambiguous. This CDR3 reads CASSFGLNQPQHF. The CDR3 nucleotides read TGTGCCAGTAGTTTCGGACTGAATCAGCCCCAGCATTTT. Variable domain in full (rest from reference TRBV19 and TRBJ1-5): DGGITQSPKYLFRKEGQNVTLSCEQNLNHDAMYWYRQDPGQGLRLIYYSQIVNDFQKGDIAEGYSVSREKKESFPLTVTSAQKNPTAFYLCASSFGLNQPQHFGDGTRLSIL.